The source of this T cell receptor beta chain is a study of T cells after yellow fever vaccination. TCRdb re-called the 5' RACE reads through MiXCR, storing one row per CDR3 protein. The table has around 120,000 distinct CDR3 sequences, roughly 7.9% seen once. CDR1 SGHRS and CDR2 YFSETQ come from the germline V gene. V shed 4 bases and J 2 bases; nucleotides not matched to a gene: 7. The CDR3 sequence is 15 residues long. This clonotype has more than one count but fewer than ten. This chain joins TRBV5-1 and TRBJ2-7; TRBD2 aligns across 9 bases. The sequencing here drew on CD4+ T cells sorted from PBMCs, taken more than 40 days after the first yellow fever vaccination. The origin of this receptor is a man between 18 and 35 years old who received the YFV17D yellow fever vaccine. CDR3 residues: CASSENSGGTYEQYF. DNA for the CDR3: TGCGCCAGCAGCGAAAATAGCGGGGGAACCTACGAGCAGTACTTC.